This T cell receptor beta chain stems from a study of naive CD8 T cells in extremely preterm neonates. To note about this clone: What it recognizes is unknown.

Using immunoSEQ multiplex PCR, the repertoire was profiled, and TCRdb retains in-frame clones only, with some absent. The table records several thousand clones, approximately 98% of them present only once. Study outcomes and limitations: iChao1 richness was lowest in preterm neonates, significantly versus all ages. Preterm neonates shared more CDR3 nucleotide sequences (around 2.5%) than older groups.

The sequence came from a human donor in good health. What was sequenced was naive CD8+ T cells from blood.

The CDR3 region has the DNA TGTGCCAGCAGTTCCGTAAGCGGGGGACCCGGCAATGAGCAGTTCTTC. Translating gives CASSSVSGGPGNEQFF. This rearrangement joins TRBV27 to TRBJ2-1; 8 nucleotides align to TRBD2. The CDR3 loop spans 16 amino acids. Trimming at V came to 4 bases and at J to 6 bases, leaving 11 bases not matched to a gene. Per the germline V gene, CDR1 is MNHEY and CDR2 is SMNVEV (reference sequence).